These 22 T cell receptor beta chains share one sample of origin, sequenced in a study of CD4 T cells in relation to SARS-CoV-2 and coronaviruses. No cognate antigen is known for these TCRs. TCRdb's table, derived via immunoSEQ multiplex PCR, lists solely in-frame clones and lacks some. The profile shows tens of thousands of clones, 77% of them singletons. The specimen was memory CD4+ T cells from PBMCs, cultured in vitro. These receptors originate from an adult with COVID-19.

This clone was seen a few times. The CDR3 DNA reads as TGTGCCAGCAGTTCCTACAGCGAGAGCTCCTACAATGAGCAGTTCTTC. It specifies CASSSYSESSYNEQFF. This rearrangement joins TRBV7-9 to TRBJ2-1; no definite D call. This CDR3 comprises 16 residues. Germline V gene data show CDR1 as SEHNR and CDR2 as FQNEAQ (reference sequence). V lost 6 bases and J lost 0, with 15 bases in between.

This chain links TRBV15 with TRBJ2-1; the match to TRBD2 covers 8 bases. With V trimmed by 0 bases and J by 5 bases, 0 bases remained unmatched. The CDR3 runs to 14 residues. Germline V gives CDR1 LNHNV, CDR2 YYDKDF (reference sequence). The CDR3 region is CATSRELADNEQFF. CDR3 coding DNA: TGTGCCACCAGCAGAGAACTAGCGGACAATGAGCAGTTCTTC. Full variable domain (outside the CDR3, taken from reference TRBV15 and TRBJ2-1): DAMVIQNPRYQVTQFGKPVTLSCSQTLNHNVMYWYQQKSSQAPKLLFHYYDKDFNNEADTPDNFQSRRPNTSFCFLDIRSPGLGDTAMYLCATSRELADNEQFFGPGTRLTVL.

The chain uses TRBV18 and TRBJ2-4, with D maybe TRBD1 (7 bases). V gave up 4 bases and J gave up 7 bases, with 17 bases separating them. Germline loops: CDR1 KGHSH, CDR2 LQKENI. This CDR3 comprises 15 residues. CDR3: CASSRTGAGTNIQYF. The CDR3 DNA sequence: TGTGCCAGCTCACGAACAGGGGCGGGGACGAACATTCAGTACTTC.

The chain joins TRBV6-1 to TRBJ2-3, with 11 bases identical to TRBD1. V gave up 3 bases and J gave up 4 bases; unmatched junction bases: 0. CDR1 and CDR2 from the germline V gene are MNHNS and SASEGT. There are 14 residues in the CDR3. CDR3 sequence: CASSEGQGADTQYF. For the CDR3, the DNA is TGTGCCAGCAGTGAGGGACAGGGGGCAGATACGCAGTATTTT.

The chain has TRBV7-9 and TRBJ2-1; TRBD2 matches at 11 bases. The germline CDR1 and CDR2 sequences are SEHNR and FQNEAQ (reference sequence). The CDR3 sequence is 16 residues long. Germline trimming cut 5 bases from V and 5 bases from J; bases unmatched to any gene: 8. The CDR3 protein is CASSQPGLAEDNEQFF. The CDR3 coding sequence is TGTGCCAGCAGCCAACCGGGACTAGCGGAGGACAATGAGCAGTTCTTC.

This clone was counted between two and nine times. The chain uses TRBV7-8 and TRBJ2-7; maybe TRBD2 (5 bases). Trimming cost V 4 bases and J 0 bases, with 16 bases left between them. The CDR3 length is 16 residues. In germline, CDR1 is SGHVS, CDR2 FQNEAQ. The CDR3 loop reads CASSSAVRGSSYEQYF. DNA for the CDR3: TGTGCCAGCAGCTCCGCGGTGCGAGGGAGCTCCTACGAGCAGTACTTC. The full variable domain, rest sourced from reference TRBV7-8 and TRBJ2-7, is GAGVSQSPRYKVAKRGQDVALRCDPISGHVSLFWYQQALGQGPEFLTYFQNEAQLDKSGLPSDRFFAERPEGSVSTLKIQRTQQEDSAVYLCASSSAVRGSSYEQYFGPGTRLTVT.

The chain uses TRBV9 and TRBJ2-7; 10 nucleotides match TRBD2. Trimming at V came to 4 bases and at J to 4 bases, leaving 5 bases not matched to a gene. The CDR3 loop spans 14 amino acids. Germline lookup yields CDR1 SGDLS and CDR2 YYNGEE. In nucleotides, the CDR3 is TGTGCCAGCAGCCGGACTAGCGGTAGTTACGAGCAGTACTTC. This sequence encodes CASSRTSGSYEQYF.

The genes are TRBV29-1 and TRBJ2-5; TRBD2 aligns across 13 bases. This CDR3 has 16 amino acids. V lost 0 bases to trimming and J lost 7 bases; unmatched junction nucleotides: 8. Germline V gene sequence: CDR1 SQVTM, CDR2 ANQGSEA. The chain's CDR3 is CSVEDRTSGRVGTQYF. CDR3 nucleotide sequence: TGCAGCGTTGAAGATCGAACTAGCGGGAGGGTGGGGACCCAGTACTTC.

The V gene is TRBV2, the J gene TRBJ2-6, with TRBD1 matching over 11 bases. The germline V gene encodes CDR1 SNHLY and CDR2 FYNNEI. J gave up 3 bases and V 6 bases, and 7 bases lay outside the gene matches. The CDR3 has 17 amino acids. Here the CDR3 DNA reads TGTGCCAGCAGAGGACAGGGGGCGGCGAATGGGGCCAACGTCCTGACTTTC. Amino acid sequence: CASRGQGAANGANVLTF.

On this clone itself: Other DNA sequences in the sample encode the same CDR3. The chain links TRBV18 to TRBJ2-5; no firm D call. Germline V gives CDR1 KGHSH, CDR2 LQKENI. The ends were cut back, 6 bases at V and 2 bases at J, with 4 bases in the middle. This CDR3 is built from 11 residues. This CDR3 is CASSLQETQYF. CDR3 bases: TGTGCCAGCTCCCTACAAGAGACCCAGTACTTC.

The V call is TRBV28, the J call TRBJ2-6, with 7 bases identical to TRBD1. V dropped 7 bases and J dropped 0; count of bases not matched to a gene: 9. Germline V gene lookup returns CDR1 MDHEN and CDR2 SYDVKM. CDR3 size: 17 residues. The CDR3 DNA is TGTGCCAGCATACAGGACAGGAGAATCTCTGGGGCCAACGTCCTGACTTTC. Translation gives CASIQDRRISGANVLTF. Full variable domain (missing parts from reference TRBV28 and TRBJ2-6): DVKVTQSSRYLVKRTGEKVFLECVQDMDHENMFWYRQDPGLGLRLIYFSYDVKMKEKGDIPEGYSVSREKKERFSLILESASTNQTSMYLCASIQDRRISGANVLTFGAGSRLTVL.

This chain uses TRBV9 with TRBJ2-1; perhaps TRBD2 as D (6 bases). The germline gives CDR1 SGDLS, CDR2 YYNGEE. The CDR3 consists of 16 residues. The ends were cut back, 4 bases at V and 3 bases at J, with 17 bases in the middle. The CDR3 sequence: CASSPLAGLGYNEQFF. CDR3 DNA sequence: TGTGCCAGCAGCCCCCTCGCGGGGCTAGGCTACAATGAGCAGTTCTTC.

The chain links TRBV6-4 to TRBJ2-7; 8 bases line up with TRBD2. The V segment lost 9 bases and the J segment 6 bases; nucleotides outside the gene matches: 16. Germline CDR1 reads MRHNA; CDR2 reads SNTAGT. The CDR3 is 15 residues long. The CDR3 DNA sequence: TGTGCCAGATCGAAGTCGGGAGGGGCCCCCCTCGAGCAGTACTTC. It specifies CARSKSGGAPLEQYF.

The rearrangement uses TRBV6-6 and TRBJ2-1; TRBD1 aligns across 8 bases. In germline, CDR1 is MNHNY, CDR2 SVGAGI (reference sequence). There are 13 residues in the CDR3. With V trimmed by 5 bases and J by 6 bases, 3 bases remained unmatched. The CDR3 DNA sequence: TGTGCCAGCAGTACCGACAGGGGCAATGAGCAGTTCTTC. It specifies CASSTDRGNEQFF.

This chain connects TRBV6-5 to TRBJ2-1; 12 positions agree with TRBD1. Germline assignment: CDR1 MNHEY and CDR2 SVGAGI. With 5 bases clipped from V and 5 bases from J, the junction kept 4 bases outside the gene matches. The CDR3 is made up of 15 amino acids. The CDR3 spells CASSTRDRGHNEQFF. The CDR3 DNA follows: TGTGCCAGCAGTACCCGGGACAGGGGGCACAATGAGCAGTTCTTC.

The sample holds one count of this clone. This sequence joins TRBV30 and TRBJ2-7; TRBD1 or TRBD2 may be the D gene (5 bases each). V lost 0 bases and J lost 7, with 10 bases in between. The CDR3 is 12 residues long. CDR1 and CDR2 from the germline V gene are GTSNPN and SVGIG (reference sequence). The chain's CDR3 is CAWSVRGREQYF. The CDR3 coding sequence is TGTGCCTGGAGTGTACGGGGACGAGAGCAGTACTTC.

The sample holds one count of this clone. This chain uses TRBV7-9 with TRBJ2-3; TRBD2 agrees at 11 bases. The CDR3 spans 16 residues. The J segment lost 3 bases and the V segment lost 1 base, leaving 3 bases of the junction unmatched. Germline assignment: CDR1 SEHNR and CDR2 FQNEAQ (reference sequence). The CDR3 region has the DNA TGTGCCAGCAGCTTAGGGGCTAGCGGGAGGACAGATACGCAGTATTTT. Translation: CASSLGASGRTDTQYF.

The genes are TRBV19 and TRBJ2-7; D remains ambiguous. The V gene's germline CDR1 is LNHDA and CDR2 SQIVND (reference sequence). The V end lost 4 bases, the J end lost 0 bases, and 10 bases lay between the germline ends. The CDR3 extends over 14 amino acids. The CDR3 DNA reads TGTGCCAGTAGTAGGATCCCGTCCTCCTACGAGCAGTACTTC. It yields the protein CASSRIPSSYEQYF.

The chain links TRBV30 to TRBJ1-4; TRBD1 might be the D (6 bases). CDR3 length: 13 residues. Per germline, CDR1 GTSNPN and CDR2 SVGIG (reference sequence). V lost 2 bases to trimming and J lost 9 bases, with 13 bases between them. CDR3 sequence reads: CAWSNGGAQKLFF. The DNA of the CDR3 is TGTGCCTGGAGTAATGGGGGCGCGCAAAAACTGTTTTTT. The full variable domain, its missing parts supplied by reference TRBV30 and TRBJ1-4, is SQTIHQWPATLVQPVGSPLSLECTVEGTSNPNLYWYRQAAGRGLQLLFYSVGIGQISSEVPQNLSASRPQDRQFILSSKKLLLSDSGFYLCAWSNGGAQKLFFGSGTQLSVL.

This clone has only a few counts. V and J are TRBV11-1 and TRBJ2-5, with D hard to call. The V end was cut by 1 base, the J end by 2 bases, with 8 bases between. The CDR3 totals 14 residues. The germline gives CDR1 SGHAT, CDR2 FQDESV (reference sequence). The CDR3 bases are TGTGCCAGCAGCTTAGGTGGGAAACAAGAGACCCAGTACTTC. Protein: CASSLGGKQETQYF.

The V gene is TRBV30, the J gene TRBJ1-4; D is unresolved. Between the trimmed V and J ends, which lost 7 bases and 5 bases, there was a span of 11 bases. CDR1 is GTSNPN and CDR2 is SVGIG in the germline V gene (reference sequence). The CDR3 sequence is 12 residues long. This CDR3 reads CASAPPNEKLFF. DNA for the CDR3: TGTGCCTCGGCACCGCCAAATGAAAAACTGTTTTTT.

The rearrangement joins TRBV6-5 to TRBJ2-7; 7 nucleotides line up with TRBD1. Germline values: CDR1 MNHEY, CDR2 SVGAGI. Losses at the gene ends were 6 bases for V and 3 bases for J; bases not matched to a gene: 5. This CDR3 has 13 residues. The CDR3 reads CASRPPGGYEQYF. CDR3 coding DNA: TGTGCCAGCAGACCCCCAGGGGGCTACGAGCAGTACTTC.